Reported below is one TCR beta chain. The CDR3 is made up of 17 amino acids. Germline values: CDR1 SGHTA, CDR2 FQGTGA. V gave up 5 bases and J gave up 2 bases; unmatched junction bases: 6. This specimen belongs to a study of blood T cell repertoires in COVID-19. Study as a whole: The United States, Italy and Spain provided the acute and convalescent COVID-19 samples. T cells, B-cell-depleted T cells, or PBMCs provided the cDNA or gDNA that served as material.

Per the original data handling: By means of reference gene primer amplification, nucleated cell counts were estimated. This table comes from immunoSEQ multiplex PCR, and its TCRdb copy is limited to in-frame clones, with some not included. Clone size and V and J calls were adopted from that table, with D and trimming inferred from the DNA. Among tens of thousands of clones listed, around 86% were seen once. This TCR was sampled from a man aged 60 to 75 with active or convalescent COVID-19. The sample taken for sequencing was peripheral blood. The chain recombines TRBV7-3 with TRBJ2-5; 15 bases fit TRBD2. The CDR3 nucleotides read TGTGCCAGCAGCCGGGGACTAGCGGGGGGAAATCAAGAGACCCAGTACTTC. Encoded protein: CASSRGLAGGNQETQYF. Supplemented by reference TRBV7-3 and TRBJ2-5, the full variable domain reads GAGVSQTPSNKVTEKGKYVELRCDPISGHTALYWYRQSLGQGPEFLIYFQGTGAADDSGLPNDRFFAVRPEGSVSTLKIQRTERGDSAVYLCASSRGLAGGNQETQYFGPGTRLLVL.